This T cell receptor (beta chain) stems from a study of CD8+CD57+ T cells in acquired aplastic anemia. On the study more broadly: Sorted cells (CD4+ and CD8+) yielded DNA amounts that averaged about 3.4 ug. An average of about 10.8 million reads for CD4+ cells was obtained from healthy donors. Study results and caveats: Common to patients and controls were approximately 30 CD8+ CDR3 sequences.

In regard to this clonotype: The antigen remains undetermined. A much larger clone lies one base from this, so it may be a read error.

According to the study, genomic DNA was the template for TCR beta VDJ and CDR3 profiling. TCRdb re-called the reads with MiXCR, one entry per CDR3 protein. The sample includes 150,000 to 200,000 distinct CDR3 sequences, around half of them seen just once. The CDR3 length is 13 residues. Germline loops: CDR1 LNHDA, CDR2 SQIVND (reference sequence). Sequencing was carried out using sorted CD4+, CD8+, or CD8+CD57+ T cells (not recorded which) from PBMCs. The V call is TRBV19, the J call TRBJ1-5; tentatively, D is TRBD1 (6 bases). This sequence was found in a human donor in good health. This CDR3 reads CASSWQGNRPQHF. The CDR3, as DNA: TGTGCCAGTAGTTGGCAGGGGAATCGGCCCCAGCATTTT.